These T cell receptor beta chains were read from a single sample in a study of blood T cells in healthy people across ages. TCRdb re-derived calls from the 5' RACE reads in MiXCR, one entry per CDR3 protein. The table shows about 800,000 distinct CDR3 sequences, with roughly 64% occurring only once. The sample taken for sequencing was blood. Receptor source: a man younger than 45 in good health. The CDR3 runs from the conserved cysteine through the conserved F or W. Clone size is not always given. Where it is, it says once, few, many or a class for expanded clones.

cdr3_aa: CAIGVGRGPQETQYF
clone_size: -
j_call: -
v_call: TRBV5-1

cdr3_aa: CASSGTLRETQYF
clone_size: few
j_call: TRBJ2-5
v_call: TRBV6-5

cdr3_aa: CAVLSGQDTQYF
clone_size: -
j_call: TRBJ2-3
v_call: TRBV7-9

cdr3_aa: CASSLNRNTEAFF
clone_size: many
j_call: TRBJ1-1
v_call: TRBV5-8

cdr3_aa: CSVEVKYGEQGNEQYF
clone_size: -
j_call: -
v_call: TRBV29-1

cdr3_aa: CAITSPDRRQQYF
clone_size: many
j_call: TRBJ2-7
v_call: TRBV10-3

cdr3_aa: CASSYMGGSSYNEQFF
clone_size: -
j_call: TRBJ2-1
v_call: TRBV6-2/TRBV6-3

cdr3_aa: CASSFFLRGSSGNTIYF
clone_size: -
j_call: TRBJ1-3
v_call: TRBV12-1

cdr3_aa: CSALNSGANVLTF
clone_size: few
j_call: TRBJ2-6
v_call: TRBV20-1

cdr3_aa: CASSLTGSTYNEQYF
clone_size: -
j_call: -
v_call: TRBV7-9

cdr3_aa: CASSPIAHQGAGETQYF
clone_size: -
j_call: TRBJ2-5
v_call: TRBV7-2

cdr3_aa: CASSGAGRGSSYEQYF
clone_size: few
j_call: TRBJ2-7
v_call: TRBV7-2

cdr3_aa: CASSDLRGGEETQYF
clone_size: few
j_call: TRBJ2-5
v_call: TRBV25-1

cdr3_aa: CASSLGGRGSGDTQYF
clone_size: few
j_call: TRBJ2-3
v_call: TRBV7-2

cdr3_aa: CSVVRLADTKTYNEQFF
clone_size: -
j_call: TRBJ2-1
v_call: TRBV29-1

cdr3_aa: CATRGRGGEQFF
clone_size: -
j_call: TRBJ2-1
v_call: TRBV7-9

cdr3_aa: CSVGSGWEQFF
clone_size: -
j_call: TRBJ2-1
v_call: TRBV29-1

cdr3_aa: CSVVDPKRQETQYF
clone_size: few
j_call: TRBJ2-5
v_call: TRBV29-1

cdr3_aa: CASSYTSARDTQYF
clone_size: few
j_call: TRBJ2-3
v_call: TRBV6-6

cdr3_aa: CASSWGDGNYGYTF
clone_size: -
j_call: TRBJ1-2
v_call: TRBV6-5

cdr3_aa: CASSADQGNGEQYF
clone_size: -
j_call: -
v_call: TRBV5-6

cdr3_aa: CASSFPGSEGRGYGYTF
clone_size: -
j_call: TRBJ1-2
v_call: TRBV28

cdr3_aa: CSIPAGEAYEQYF
clone_size: -
j_call: TRBJ2-7
v_call: TRBV20-1

cdr3_aa: CASSRTAPYGYTF
clone_size: -
j_call: TRBJ1-2
v_call: TRBV5-1

cdr3_aa: CASSKLGTTYEQYF
clone_size: -
j_call: TRBJ2-7
v_call: TRBV28

cdr3_aa: CSARDSLFSNQPQHF
clone_size: -
j_call: TRBJ1-5
v_call: TRBV20-1

cdr3_aa: CAISESLDGYEQYF
clone_size: few
j_call: TRBJ2-7
v_call: TRBV10-3

cdr3_aa: CSAREGGPGKTQYF
clone_size: few
j_call: TRBJ2-5
v_call: TRBV20-1

cdr3_aa: CATRFGASLSGDTQYF
clone_size: few
j_call: TRBJ2-3
v_call: TRBV15

cdr3_aa: CASSRQGAGGPIPYEQYF
clone_size: -
j_call: -
v_call: TRBV6-2/TRBV6-3

cdr3_aa: CASSLVGLWQYF
clone_size: -
j_call: TRBJ2-7
v_call: TRBV11-2

cdr3_aa: CSAPIRDRRTDTQYF
clone_size: few
j_call: TRBJ2-3
v_call: TRBV20-1

cdr3_aa: CSARSSVYNEQFF
clone_size: -
j_call: TRBJ2-1
v_call: TRBV20-1

cdr3_aa: CSARAGGRYEQYF
clone_size: -
j_call: -
v_call: TRBV20-1

cdr3_aa: CASRQTGRDLETQYF
clone_size: few
j_call: TRBJ2-5
v_call: TRBV27

cdr3_aa: CASSLEPPTYNEQFF
clone_size: -
j_call: TRBJ2-1
v_call: TRBV5-1

cdr3_aa: CASPRTGKTDLGWQYF
clone_size: -
j_call: TRBJ2-4
v_call: TRBV9

cdr3_aa: CAWTHRTGIGGYTF
clone_size: -
j_call: TRBJ1-2
v_call: TRBV30

cdr3_aa: CASTAGNRIQFF
clone_size: -
j_call: TRBJ2-1
v_call: TRBV5-5